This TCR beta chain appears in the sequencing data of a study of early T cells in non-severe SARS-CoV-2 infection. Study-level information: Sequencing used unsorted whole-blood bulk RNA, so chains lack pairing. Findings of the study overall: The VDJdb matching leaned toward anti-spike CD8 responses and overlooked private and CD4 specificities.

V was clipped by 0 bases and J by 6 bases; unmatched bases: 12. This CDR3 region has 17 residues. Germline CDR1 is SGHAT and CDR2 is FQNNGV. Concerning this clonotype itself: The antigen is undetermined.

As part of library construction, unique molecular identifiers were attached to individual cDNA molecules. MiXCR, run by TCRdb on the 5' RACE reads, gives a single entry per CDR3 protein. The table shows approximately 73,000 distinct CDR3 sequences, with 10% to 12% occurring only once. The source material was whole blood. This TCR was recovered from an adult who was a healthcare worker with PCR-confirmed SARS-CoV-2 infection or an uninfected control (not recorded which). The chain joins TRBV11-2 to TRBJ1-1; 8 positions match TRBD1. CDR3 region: CASSLDGWAGGGSEAFF. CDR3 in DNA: TGTGCCAGCAGCTTAGATGGTTGGGCAGGGGGCGGGTCTGAAGCTTTCTTT.